The 30 T cell receptor beta chains listed next were all sequenced from one sample in a study of tumor and adjacent non-tumor tissue in lung cancer. Three rounds of nested PCR, following a modified ARM-PCR protocol, produced the TCRbeta library. Each CDR3 protein is one row after TCRdb ran MiXCR on the multiplex PCR reads. The table has 60,000 to 85,000 distinct CDR3 sequences, less than 80% seen once. This sample's RNA came from whole unsorted tissue. The sample comprised lung tumor tissue. The source of these receptors is a man aged 60-69 years with non-small cell lung cancer.

With respect to this clonotype: This is likely a read error, given that the CDR3 carries no conserved phenylalanine or tryptophan at its end. The chain couples TRBV6-1 to TRBJ2-7, with a tentative D call TRBD2 (6 bases). The CDR3 spans 13 residues. Trimming shortened V by 6 bases and J by 4 bases, and 13 bases separated the two germline ends. The germline V gene encodes CDR1 MNHNS and CDR2 SASEGT. The CDR3 nucleotides read TGTGCCAGCAGATTAGTGGGGGGATACGAGCAGTACTAC. It codes for CASRLVGGYEQYY.

Note on this clonotype: The junction and the germline gene differ at one end; a read error may be behind it. The chain has TRBV12-3 or TRBV12-4 and TRBJ2-5; TRBD2 might be the D (6 bases). The CDR3 has 14 residues. The CDR3 DNA follows: TGTGCCAGCAGTTTAGACGGGGCTGGGGAGGCCCAGCACTTC. This encodes CASSLDGAGEAQHF.

Concerning this clonotype itself: A read error may account for a junction end that differs from germline. The chain employs TRBV6-5 and TRBJ2-2; D may match TRBD1 or TRBD2 (5 bases each). Germline CDR1 and CDR2: MNHEY and SVGAGI. CDR3 length equals 14 residues. For the CDR3, the DNA is TGTGCCAGCAGTTACAGACCGAAAACCGGGGACCTGTTTTTT. Encoded protein: CASSYRPKTGDLFF.

This clonotype is judged medium-sized. CDR3 sequence: CSVPGSLTGELFF. CDR3 nucleotide sequence: TGCAGCGTGCCCGGCAGTCTGACCGGGGAGCTGTTTTTT. V is TRBV29-1 and J is TRBJ2-2; unclear D gene. V was pared by 6 bases and J by 5 bases, with 13 bases between. The germline CDR1 and CDR2 sequences are SQVTM and ANQGSEA. This CDR3 is built from 13 residues.

The J gene is TRBJ2-7, the V gene TRBV20-1; 7 nucleotides align to TRBD1. Trimming cost V 4 bases and J 9 bases; bases outside gene matches: 21. Per the germline V gene, CDR1 is DFQATT and CDR2 is SNEGSKA (reference sequence). The CDR3 is 16 amino acids. The CDR3 loop reads CSATSPWDSGWDVQYF. DNA of the CDR3: TGCAGTGCTACCTCGCCCTGGGACAGTGGTTGGGACGTGCAGTACTTC.

The chain recombines TRBV29-1 with TRBJ2-5; D might be TRBD1 or TRBD2, each matching 5 bases. Germline V gene lookup returns CDR1 SQVTM and CDR2 ANQGSEA. Trimming pared 7 bases from V and 2 bases from J, leaving 20 bases between. The CDR3 totals 15 residues. CDR3 residues: CSGWDRTRDQETQYF. DNA of the CDR3: TGCAGCGGGTGGGACCGTACAAGGGATCAAGAGACCCAGTACTTC.

Details on this clonotype: At one of its ends the junction is not consistent with the germline gene, which may arise from a read error. V is TRBV11-1 and J is TRBJ2-4, with a weak D call TRBD1 (6 bases). The germline gives CDR1 SGHAT, CDR2 FQDESV (reference sequence). The CDR3 is made up of 16 amino acids. CDR3: CASSSLQGRGENIQYF. CDR3 DNA sequence: TGCGCCAGCAGCTCCCTACAGGGACGAGGGGAAAACATTCAGTACTTC.

The chain couples TRBV6-1 to TRBJ1-5; D remains ambiguous. Germline V CDR1 and CDR2: MNHNS, SASEGT. The CDR3 extends over 13 amino acids. V lost 6 bases, J lost 9 bases, and 15 bases lay in between. Here the CDR3 DNA reads TGTGCCAGCAGATGGGCCGGTGACTGGCCCCAGCATTTT. Protein sequence: CASRWAGDWPQHF.

A remark on this clonotype: The conserved phenylalanine or tryptophan normally closing the CDR3 is absent here, so this likely arose from a read error. This rearrangement joins TRBV5-1 to TRBJ2-5; D unresolved. Germline V gives CDR1 SGHRS, CDR2 YFSETQ. V was pared by 3 bases and J by 2 bases, with 8 bases between. CDR3 length equals 13 residues. The CDR3 nucleotides read TGCGCCAGCAGCTCACTGTATCAAGAGACCCAGTACTTG. As protein: CASSSLYQETQYL.

To note about this clonotype: One end of the junction does not line up with germline, which may come from a read error. J is TRBJ1-5 and V is TRBV29-1, with D unclear. The germline V gene encodes CDR1 SQVTM and CDR2 ANQGSEA. The length of the CDR3 is 12 residues. CDR3: CSVRAEYQPQHF. The CDR3 DNA reads TGCAGCGTTAGGGCAGAGTATCAGCCACAGCATTTT.

The genes are TRBV6-6 and TRBJ1-6; 7 positions agree with TRBD1. The CDR3 is made up of 16 amino acids. Looked up from germline, CDR1 is MNHNY and CDR2 is SVGAGI (reference sequence). V shed 10 bases and J 6 bases; nucleotides not matched to a gene: 15. The CDR3 DNA sequence: TGTGCCACCGCAAGTGGGACAGTGACCTGTAATTCACCCCTCCACTTT. Translation gives CATASGTVTCNSPLHF.

The J gene is TRBJ2-4, the V gene TRBV28; TRBD2 matches at 9 bases. This CDR3 spans 17 amino acids. CDR1 is MDHEN, CDR2 SYDVKM, per germline. The J segment lost 1 base and the V segment lost 8 bases, leaving 12 bases of the junction unmatched. CDR3: CASSPLAGVLAKNIQYF. The CDR3 DNA reads as TGTGCCAGCTCACCCTTAGCGGGAGTGTTGGCCAAAAACATTCAGTACTTC.

V is TRBV20-1 and J is TRBJ2-2; possible D gene TRBD1, 6 bases. The CDR3 totals 14 residues. CDR1 is DFQATT and CDR2 is SNEGSKA in the germline V gene (reference sequence). The V and J ends lost 3 bases and 3 bases respectively, with 11 bases between them. CDR3 nucleotide sequence: TGCAGTGCTAGCCGGACAGAGTACACCGGGGAGCTGTTTTTT. Encoded protein: CSASRTEYTGELFF.

Comment on this clonotype: The missing conserved phenylalanine or tryptophan at the end of this CDR3 makes a read error likely. The V call is TRBV20-1, the J call TRBJ2-7; no clear D. CDR1 and CDR2 from the germline V gene are DFQATT and SNEGSKA (reference sequence). With 7 bases removed from V and 5 bases from J, the gap between germline ends came to 21 bases. The CDR3 has 14 residues. CDR3 nucleotides: TGCAGTGTTGGTAGTGGCAGAATCAGCCACGAGCAGTACTTA. It is translated as CSVGSGRISHEQYL.

Notes on this clonotype: The junction departs from the called germline gene at one end, perhaps through a read error. The V call is TRBV20-1, the J call TRBJ2-1; 8 bases are shared with TRBD2. CDR3 length: 14 residues. Germline V gene lookup returns CDR1 DFQATT and CDR2 SNEGSKA (reference sequence). CDR3 nucleotides: TGCAGTGTTAGAGACCAACGGACTAGCTATAAGCAGTTCTTC. It yields the protein CSVRDQRTSYKQFF.

The chain employs TRBV29-1 and TRBJ2-5; 14 bases agree with TRBD2. The germline V gene has CDR1 SQVTM and CDR2 ANQGSEA. There are 16 residues in the CDR3. This chain's CDR3 is CIVAGLAGELGESQYF. The CDR3 DNA reads as TGCATAGTGGCGGGACTAGCGGGAGAATTGGGTGAGTCCCAGTACTTC.

The rearrangement uses TRBV6-2 or TRBV6-3 and TRBJ2-1; D tentatively reads TRBD1 or TRBD2 (6 bases each). There are 14 residues in the CDR3. CDR1 is MNHEY and CDR2 is SVGEGT in the germline V gene. The germline V and J ends were trimmed by 10 bases and 6 bases, with 19 bases remaining between them. This CDR3 is CANREQGRGNEQFF. CDR3 nucleotide sequence: TGTGCCAACAGGGAGCAGGGGCGGGGCAATGAGCAGTTCTTC.

This clonotype was recorded once. At one end the junction does not follow the germline gene, possibly because of a read error. The chain uses TRBV13 and TRBJ2-1; a possible D gene is TRBD2 (6 bases). The germline gives CDR1 PRHDT, CDR2 FYEKMQ (reference sequence). The CDR3 loop spans 15 amino acids. The CDR3, as DNA: TGTACCAGCAGCTCCCCGACTAGAAGGGCCAATGGGCAGTTCTTC. Its protein product is CTSSSPTRRANGQFF.

This clonotype was detected a few times. The chain links TRBV7-9 to TRBJ1-2; no definite D call. V was clipped by 0 bases and J by 6 bases, with 20 bases between them. CDR3 length: 17 amino acids. The germline CDR1 and CDR2 sequences are SEHNR and FQNEAQ (reference sequence). The CDR3 sequence is CASSLATGFGVRNGYTF. The DNA of the CDR3 is TGTGCCAGCAGCTTAGCGACGGGGTTCGGGGTTCGCAATGGCTACACCTTC. Supplemented by reference TRBV7-9 and TRBJ1-2, the full variable domain reads DTGVSQNPRHKITKRGQNVTFRCDPISEHNRLYWYRQTLGQGPEFLTYFQNEAQLEKSRLLSDRFSAERPKGSFSTLEIQRTEQGDSAMYLCASSLATGFGVRNGYTFGSGTRLTVV.

As concerns this clonotype: The junction differs from germline at one of its ends, possibly a read error. This sequence joins TRBV12-3 or TRBV12-4 and TRBJ1-1, with D uncertain. The CDR3 loop spans 11 amino acids. The CDR3: CASSSVTETFF. CDR3 coding DNA: TGTGCCAGCAGCTCCGTTACTGAAACTTTCTTT.

On this clonotype: Likely a read error: the CDR3 ends without its conserved phenylalanine or tryptophan. The V call is TRBV6-5, the J call TRBJ1-1; no clear D. The CDR3 sequence is 13 residues long. The germline V and J ends were trimmed by 7 bases and 4 bases, with 13 bases remaining between them. Germline-derived CDR1 and CDR2 are MNHEY and SVGAGI. The CDR3 is CASTYSEGTEAFY. The CDR3 nucleotides read TGTGCCAGCACCTATTCGGAAGGCACTGAAGCTTTCTAT.

To note about this clonotype: One end of the junction does not line up with germline, which may come from a read error. The J gene is TRBJ2-2, the V gene TRBV30; 9 bases agree with TRBD2. The germline V gene encodes CDR1 GTSNPN and CDR2 SVGIG (reference sequence). The CDR3 is 13 amino acids. CDR3: CTWNVAGAGELFF. In DNA form, the CDR3 reads TGTACCTGGAATGTAGCGGGAGCCGGGGAGCTGTTTTTT.

The rearrangement joins TRBV29-1 to TRBJ2-6; D might be TRBD1 or TRBD2, each matching 6 bases. This CDR3 comprises 15 residues. Trimming pared 6 bases from V and 18 bases from J, leaving 30 bases between. Germline lookup yields CDR1 SQVTM and CDR2 ANQGSEA. Written as DNA, the CDR3 is TGCAGCGTGAGGGATTCTAGTTCGGGGGCCAACGTACAGACTTTC. Residues: CSVRDSSSGANVQTF.

This clonotype was found once. The junction departs from germline at one end; a sequencing error may be responsible. The chain couples TRBV20-1 to TRBJ2-7; D is possibly TRBD1 or TRBD2 (5 bases each). Germline-derived CDR1 and CDR2 are DFQATT and SNEGSKA (reference sequence). The CDR3 spans 11 residues. In DNA, the CDR3 is TGCAGTGCTCCAGGGACCTACGAGCACTGCTTC. It specifies CSAPGTYEHCF.

The chain carries TRBV10-2 and TRBJ1-1; no clear D. Germline V gives CDR1 WSHSY, CDR2 SAAADI. V gave up 5 bases and J gave up 5 bases, with 12 bases separating them. CDR3 length: 13 residues. The CDR3 DNA sequence: TGCGCCAGCAGTTACCGGGCTGGGACTGAAGCTTTCTTT. Translating it yields CASSYRAGTEAFF.

J is TRBJ2-3 and V is TRBV25-1; no clear D. Per germline, CDR1 MGHDK and CDR2 SYGVNS. The CDR3 sequence is 14 residues long. V was shortened by 7 bases and J by 0 bases, with 11 bases between the two germline ends. The CDR3 is CASIGGWSTDTQYF. CDR3 nucleotide sequence: TGTGCCAGCATTGGCGGTTGGAGCACAGATACGCAGTATTTT.

As to this clonotype: A read error is possible here, since a much larger clone lies one base away. The chain combines TRBV5-1 with TRBJ2-6; D perhaps matches TRBD1 (5 bases). Germline V gene data show CDR1 as SGHRS and CDR2 as YFSETQ. This CDR3 is built from 16 residues. Trimming shortened V by 4 bases and J by 2 bases, and 13 bases separated the two germline ends. The chain's CDR3 is CASSPEQEAGANVLTF. The CDR3 DNA reads as TGCGCCAGCAGCCCGGAACAGGAAGCTGGGGCCAACGTCCTGACTTTC.

Turning to this clonotype: One end of the junction is discordant with germline, which a read error may explain. V gene TRBV6-6 combines with J gene TRBJ1-1; tentative D call: TRBD1 (5 bases). This CDR3 spans 12 amino acids. The V gene's germline CDR1 is MNHNY and CDR2 SVGAGI (reference sequence). CDR3 protein: CARCYQGTETFF. DNA for the CDR3: TGTGCCAGGTGTTACCAGGGCACTGAAACTTTCTTT.

Regarding this clonotype: The junction departs from germline at one end; a sequencing error may be responsible. The chain has TRBV20-1 and TRBJ2-7, with 14 bases matching TRBD2. The germline V gene has CDR1 DFQATT and CDR2 SNEGSKA (reference sequence). The CDR3 is 15 residues long. The CDR3 reads CSTTGTSGRFDEQYF. The CDR3 bases are TGTAGTACTACAGGGACTAGCGGGAGATTCGACGAACAGTACTTC.

This clonotype has a single count. One end of the junction varies from germline; a read error may be responsible. The J gene is TRBJ2-7, the V gene TRBV6-6; D possibly uses TRBD1 or TRBD2 (5 bases each). In germline, CDR1 is MNHNY, CDR2 SVGAGI (reference sequence). This CDR3 is 15 amino acids long. The chain's CDR3 is CASGYARDGAYERHF. CDR3 DNA sequence: TGTGCCAGCGGTTACGCACGGGACGGAGCCTACGAGCGGCACTTC.